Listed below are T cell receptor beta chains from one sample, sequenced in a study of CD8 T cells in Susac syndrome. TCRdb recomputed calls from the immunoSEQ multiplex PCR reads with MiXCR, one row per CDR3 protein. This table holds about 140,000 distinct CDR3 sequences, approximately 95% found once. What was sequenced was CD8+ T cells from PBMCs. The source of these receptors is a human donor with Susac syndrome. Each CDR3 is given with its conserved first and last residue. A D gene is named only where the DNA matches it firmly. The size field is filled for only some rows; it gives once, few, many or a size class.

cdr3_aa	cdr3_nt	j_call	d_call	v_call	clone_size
CASSLGLMNTEAFF	TGTGCCAGCAGCTTGGGACTTATGAACACTGAAGCTTTCTTT	TRBJ1-1	.	TRBV5-6	few
CSARGASGRAAPYNEQFF	TGCAGTGCTAGAGGTGCTAGCGGGAGAGCCGCCCCTTACAATGAGCAGTTCTTC	TRBJ2-1	TRBD2	TRBV20-1	.
CSVKGSGALYEQYF	TGCAGCGTGAAGGGGTCAGGCGCCCTCTACGAGCAGTACTTC	TRBJ2-7	.	TRBV29-1	.
CASSRRTGSYTEAFF	TGTGCCAGTAGTCGACGGACAGGGAGTTACACTGAAGCTTTCTTT	TRBJ1-1	TRBD1	TRBV19	.
CASSLLGSTDTQYF	TGTGCCAGCAGTTTATTGGGCAGCACAGATACGCAGTATTTT	TRBJ2-3	.	TRBV27	few
CASSGDFSYEQYF	TGTGCCAGCAGTGGGGATTTCTCCTACGAGCAGTACTTC	TRBJ2-7	.	TRBV2	once
CASKVPSTEAFF	TGTGCCAGCAAGGTGCCCAGCACTGAAGCTTTCTTT	TRBJ1-1	.	TRBV7-8	.
CASSSGESAYEQYF	TGCGCCAGCAGCTCCGGGGAGTCGGCCTACGAGCAGTACTTC	TRBJ2-7	.	TRBV5-1	.
CASGQRYQETQYF	TGTGCCTCGGGACAGCGGTACCAAGAGACCCAGTACTTC	TRBJ2-5	TRBD1	TRBV15	.
CASTPLRVYGGTDTQYF	TGTGCCAGCACCCCCCTAAGGGTGTATGGGGGCACAGATACGCAGTATTTT	TRBJ2-3	.	TRBV12-3/TRBV12-4	.
CASSLGRFNEQFF	TGTGCCAGCAGTTTGGGCAGGTTCAATGAGCAGTTCTTC	TRBJ2-1	.	TRBV27	few
CASSSPGRSYEQYF	TGTGCCAGCAGCTCTCCGGGACGTAGCTACGAGCAGTACTTC	TRBJ2-7	.	TRBV11-2	.
CASNARDTQYF	TGTGCCAGCAACGCGAGGGATACGCAGTATTTT	TRBJ2-3	.	TRBV13	.
CASSVYEGEAFF	TGTGCCAGCAGCGTATATGAGGGGGAAGCTTTCTTT	TRBJ1-1	.	TRBV9	.
CASSPTGSGANVLTF	TGTGCCAGCTCACCGACAGGGTCTGGGGCCAACGTCCTGACTTTC	TRBJ2-6	TRBD1	TRBV18	.
CASSLVLAAYNEQFF	TGTGCCAGCAGCTTAGTACTAGCGGCCTACAATGAGCAGTTCTTC	TRBJ2-1	TRBD2	TRBV7-8	once
CASSLGLQPQHF	TGTGCCAGCAGCTTAGGCCTTCAGCCCCAGCATTTT	TRBJ1-5	.	TRBV13	.
CASSLGQTSSYNEQFF	TGTGCCAGCAGCCTGGGACAGACAAGCTCCTACAATGAGCAGTTCTTC	TRBJ2-1	TRBD1	TRBV6-1	.
CSGGLNREGYEQYF	TGCAGTGGAGGCTTAAACAGGGAGGGTTACGAGCAGTACTTC	TRBJ2-7	.	TRBV20-1	.
CASSQVQISELAGSYNEQFF	TGCGCCAGCAGCCAAGTCCAAATTTCCGAACTAGCGGGGTCCTACAATGAGCAGTTCTTC	TRBJ2-1	TRBD2	TRBV4-1	.
CASVWGPASNQPQHF	TGTGCCAGTGTTTGGGGGCCTGCTAGCAATCAGCCCCAGCATTTT	TRBJ1-5	.	TRBV19	once
CASSPRLGTDTQYF	TGTGCCAGCAGCCCTAGACTGGGCACAGATACGCAGTATTTT	TRBJ2-3	.	TRBV7-9	.
CSLRDYQLNEKLFF	TGCAGTCTCAGGGATTACCAACTAAATGAAAAACTGTTTTTT	TRBJ1-4	.	TRBV20-1	.
CASLTGGDTEAFF	TGTGCCAGCCTGACAGGGGGCGACACTGAAGCTTTCTTT	TRBJ1-1	TRBD1	TRBV18	.
CASSIPRAVNTEAFF	TGTGCCAGCAGCATCCCAAGGGCGGTGAACACTGAAGCTTTCTTT	TRBJ1-1	.	TRBV7-9	once
CASGLGQGSQPQHF	TGTGCTAGTGGTTTGGGCCAAGGGAGTCAGCCCCAGCATTTT	TRBJ1-5	.	TRBV12-5	.
CASSLGGGRAQYF	TGTGCCAGCAGCTTAGGGGGAGGACGGGCGCAGTATTTT	TRBJ2-3	.	TRBV7-6	.
CASSFGQGAIGELFF	TGTGCCAGCAGTTTTGGACAGGGGGCTATCGGGGAGCTGTTTTTT	TRBJ2-2	TRBD1	TRBV27	.
CASSSSGGDYEQYF	TGTGCCAGTAGTTCTAGCGGGGGCGACTACGAGCAGTACTTC	TRBJ2-7	TRBD2	TRBV19	.
CAISEREEYHEQYF	TGTGCCATCAGTGAGCGGGAGGAGTACCACGAGCAGTACTTC	TRBJ2-7	TRBD2	TRBV10-3	.
CASSSQDTQYF	TGTGCCAGCAGTTCACAAGATACGCAGTATTTT	TRBJ2-3	.	TRBV28	once
CASSYPPGHDRNEQFF	TGTGCCAGCAGTTACCCGCCGGGCCACGATCGGAATGAGCAGTTCTTC	TRBJ2-1	.	TRBV6-5	.
CASSLAFHQPQHF	TGTGCCAGCAGCTTAGCGTTCCATCAGCCCCAGCATTTT	TRBJ1-5	.	TRBV7-2	few
CATLSYPSEKLFF	TGTGCCACCCTCTCTTACCCGTCTGAAAAACTGTTTTTT	TRBJ1-4	.	TRBV28	.
CSVEWTRANEAFF	TGCAGCGTTGAATGGACCCGGGCGAATGAAGCTTTCTTT	TRBJ1-1	.	TRBV29-1	once
CASSWSTEAFF	TGTGCCAGCAGCTGGAGCACTGAAGCTTTCTTT	TRBJ1-1	.	TRBV7-9	few
CASSALNGNQETQYF	TGTGCCAGCAGCGCCTTGAACGGGAATCAAGAGACCCAGTACTTC	TRBJ2-5	.	TRBV9	.
CASSRGPNIMNTEAFF	TGTGCCAGCAGTCGGGGGCCCAATATCATGAACACTGAAGCTTTCTTT	TRBJ1-1	.	TRBV27	.
CASSFPDREGTDTQYF	TGTGCCAGCAGTTTCCCGGACAGGGAAGGAACAGATACGCAGTATTTT	TRBJ2-3	TRBD1	TRBV28	.
CSVEGEGTSGSSYNEQFF	TGCAGCGTTGAAGGGGAGGGGACTAGCGGGAGCTCCTACAATGAGCAGTTCTTC	TRBJ2-1	TRBD2	TRBV29-1	.
CASSFVDSYEQYF	TGTGCCAGCAGCTTCGTTGACAGCTACGAGCAGTACTTC	TRBJ2-7	.	TRBV5-4	.
CASSRGLEGLDEQFF	TGTGCCAGCAGCCGCGGACTAGAGGGGTTGGATGAGCAGTTCTTC	TRBJ2-1	TRBD2	TRBV4-2	.
CASSAGLAGVETQYF	TGTGCCAGCAGCGCGGGACTAGCGGGAGTAGAGACCCAGTACTTC	TRBJ2-5	TRBD2	TRBV9	.
CASSLAAGEYEQYF	TGCGCCAGCAGCTTGGCAGCGGGAGAGTACGAGCAGTACTTC	TRBJ2-7	TRBD2	TRBV5-1	.
CASSWQVGKLFF	TGTGCCAGCAGCTGGCAGGTCGGAAAGCTGTTTTTT	TRBJ2-2	.	TRBV11-2	.
CASSDGNEGPSIYGYTF	TGTGCCAGCAGCGATGGGAATGAGGGACCCTCTATTTATGGCTACACCTTC	TRBJ1-2	.	TRBV7-9	.
CATNSGSSYEQYF	TGTGCCACCAACTCGGGTAGCTCCTACGAGCAGTACTTC	TRBJ2-7	.	TRBV24-1	once
CASSLTNQHGYTF	TGTGCCAGCAGCCTAACCAACCAGCATGGCTACACCTTC	TRBJ1-2	.	TRBV13	.
CASSQARDYGYTF	TGTGCCAGCAGCCAAGCGAGGGACTATGGCTACACCTTC	TRBJ1-2	.	TRBV14	.
CSATGGSEKLFF	TGCAGCGCGACAGGGGGCTCGGAAAAACTGTTTTTT	TRBJ1-4	TRBD1	TRBV29-1	.
CASSTDPDGYGYTF	TGTGCCAGCAGCACTGACCCTGATGGGTATGGCTACACCTTC	TRBJ1-2	.	TRBV14	.
CASSYGRNQPQHF	TGTGCCAGCAGTTACGGGCGAAATCAGCCCCAGCATTTT	TRBJ1-5	.	TRBV6-5	.
CASTRTAGVYYNEQFF	TGTGCCAGCACCCGAACCGCAGGGGTCTACTACAATGAGCAGTTCTTC	TRBJ2-1	.	TRBV6-2/TRBV6-3	once
CASSQEGLAGSYEQYF	TGCGCCAGCAGCCAAGAAGGACTAGCGGGATCCTACGAGCAGTACTTC	TRBJ2-7	TRBD2	TRBV4-1	.
CAWSVPGLSGYTF	TGTGCCTGGAGTGTACCAGGTCTGAGTGGCTACACCTTC	TRBJ1-2	.	TRBV30	.
CASTVRNQPQHF	TGTGCCAGCACAGTTCGCAATCAGCCCCAGCATTTT	TRBJ1-5	.	TRBV2	.
CASSPTVVGYTF	TGTGCCAGCTCTCCAACCGTGGTTGGCTACACCTTC	TRBJ1-2	.	TRBV18	.
CASSLVMGARDTQYF	TGTGCCAGCAGCTTAGTTATGGGGGCAAGGGATACGCAGTATTTT	TRBJ2-3	.	TRBV7-9	.
CASGLGGGSGANVLTF	TGTGCTAGTGGTTTGGGGGGGGGCTCTGGGGCCAACGTCCTGACTTTC	TRBJ2-6	TRBD2	TRBV12-5	once
CASGQIQETQYF	TGTGCCAGCGGACAAATCCAAGAGACCCAGTACTTC	TRBJ2-5	.	TRBV27	.